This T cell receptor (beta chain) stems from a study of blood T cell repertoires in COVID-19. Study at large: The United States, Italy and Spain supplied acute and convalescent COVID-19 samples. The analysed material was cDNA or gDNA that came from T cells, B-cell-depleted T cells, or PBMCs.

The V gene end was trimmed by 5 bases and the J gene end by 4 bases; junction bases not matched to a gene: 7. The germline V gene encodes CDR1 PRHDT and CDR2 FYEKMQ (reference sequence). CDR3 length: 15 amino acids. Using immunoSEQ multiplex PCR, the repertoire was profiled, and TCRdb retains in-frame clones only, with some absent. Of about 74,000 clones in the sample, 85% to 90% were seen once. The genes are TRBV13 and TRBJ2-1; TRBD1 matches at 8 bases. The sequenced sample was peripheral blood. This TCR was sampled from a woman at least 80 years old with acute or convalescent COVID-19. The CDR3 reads CASSPQGAGYNEQFF. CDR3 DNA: TGTGCCAGCAGCCCCCAGGGGGCGGGTTACAATGAGCAGTTCTTC.